The present T cell receptor beta chain was sequenced within a study of blood T cell repertoires in COVID-19. TCRdb's copy holds only in-frame clones and misses some; the assay was immunoSEQ multiplex PCR. Counted here are about 79,000 clones, approximately 90% occurring once; the ten biggest clones make up approximately 14%. The CDR3 is 16 residues long. V dropped 4 bases and J dropped 3; count of bases not matched to a gene: 13. Germline-derived CDR1 and CDR2 are SGHRS and YFSETQ. The sequenced sample was peripheral blood. This chain joins TRBV5-1 and TRBJ2-7; TRBD1 matches 7 bases. The receptor's source is a man between 65 and 85 years old with active or convalescent COVID-19. The CDR3 loop is CASSPGTVGTVYEQYF. DNA of the CDR3: TGCGCCAGCAGCCCCGGGACAGTGGGAACTGTCTACGAGCAGTACTTC.